This is a list of T cell receptor beta chains from one sample in a study of T cell repertoires in cytomegalovirus infection. These TCRs' antigens remain unknown. TCRdb reanalysed the reads using MiXCR and keeps one entry per CDR3 protein. The table has 200,000 or so distinct CDR3 sequences, 30% to 45% seen once; the top ten hold 59%. The sample here was CD8+ T cells from cultured PBMCs, taken from culture after CMV antigen stimulation. These TCRs come from a human donor in good health (CMV status not recorded). Some clones in this sample may be carry-over from other donors' samples. Both conserved end residues are trimmed from each CDR3. Fields, in order: V gene, J gene, CDR3 protein.

TRBV11-2	TRBJ2-7	ASSLEGGPSYEQY
TRBV7-8	TRBJ2-2	ASSPGTSGRALVGELF
TRBV7-8	TRBJ2-3	ASSPLAGGRADTQY
TRBV11-2	TRBJ2-7	ASSFPGTGQHEQY
TRBV29-1	TRBJ2-7	SVADYYEQY
TRBV7-9	TRBJ1-2	ASSLVLQGADGYT
TRBV5-5	TRBJ2-1	ASSSTSGGPNEQF
TRBV7-2	TRBJ1-1	ASSARQTMNTEAF
TRBV7-6	TRBJ2-7	ASSSDSGTYEQY
TRBV10-2	TRBJ2-1	ASTDTSLEQF
TRBV7-3	TRBJ2-3	ASNSGPGTDTQY
TRBV27	TRBJ2-3	ASSITRLAGRTDTQY